These 21 T cell receptor beta chains originate from one sample sequenced in a study of CD8 T cells in Susac syndrome. Random hexamers were used to reverse transcribe the RNA input (roughly 0.5 to 1 ug). TCRdb passed the immunoSEQ multiplex PCR reads through MiXCR, listing each CDR3 protein once. The repertoire holds approximately 180,000 distinct CDR3 sequences, with approximately 95% as singletons. Input material: CD4+ T cells from PBMCs. The receptors come from a human donor with multiple sclerosis.

The CDR3 protein is CASSPQQGPRGAFF. CDR3 bases: TGTGCCAGCAGCCCCCAACAGGGGCCTAGGGGAGCTTTCTTT. This chain joins TRBV7-2 and TRBJ1-1; 7 bases map to TRBD1. This CDR3 region has 14 residues. Germline CDR1 reads SGHTA; CDR2 reads FQGNSA. Unmatched junction bases numbered 13, after V lost 5 bases and J lost 10 bases.

The rearrangement uses TRBV29-1 and TRBJ2-3, with TRBD2 matching over 10 bases. Germline V gene lookup returns CDR1 SQVTM and CDR2 ANQGSEA. The CDR3 extends over 13 amino acids. With 4 bases clipped from V and 5 bases from J, the junction kept 3 bases outside the gene matches. CDR3 in DNA: TGCAGCGTTGGGGCTAGCGGGGGAGATACGCAGTATTTT. Its protein is CSVGASGGDTQYF.

The chain employs TRBV10-3 and TRBJ1-1; D remains ambiguous. The CDR3 loop spans 14 amino acids. CDR1 is ENHRY, CDR2 SYGVKD, per germline. The germline V and J ends were trimmed by 4 bases and 1 base, with 10 bases remaining between them. DNA for the CDR3: TGTGCCATCAGTGGAGCTGTAGGGAACACTGAAGCTTTCTTT. This gives the protein CAISGAVGNTEAFF.

The V gene is TRBV12-3 or TRBV12-4, the J gene TRBJ1-3; 7 nucleotides line up with TRBD1. V shed 6 bases, J shed 2 bases, and the junction held 7 bases outside the gene matches. CDR3 length equals 15 residues. The CDR3 DNA follows: TGTGCCAGCAGCTTAATACAGGGGCCTGGAAACACCATATATTTT. Its translation: CASSLIQGPGNTIYF.

This chain joins TRBV29-1 and TRBJ2-3, with D perhaps assigned TRBD1 or TRBD2 (6 bases each). The length of the CDR3 is 12 residues. Looked up from germline, CDR1 is SQVTM and CDR2 is ANQGSEA. V lost 6 bases and J 4 bases, leaving 11 bases between the germline ends. CDR3 region: CSVMRGADTQYF. The CDR3 nucleotides read TGCAGCGTAATGAGGGGGGCAGATACGCAGTATTTT.

This sequence joins TRBV5-1 and TRBJ2-3; possible D gene TRBD1, 6 bases. The germline CDR1 and CDR2 sequences are SGHRS and YFSETQ. The CDR3 is 13 residues long. V lost 4 bases and J lost 8, with 14 bases in between. The CDR3 reads CASSDSGAVTQYF. The CDR3 DNA is TGCGCCAGCAGCGACTCAGGGGCCGTTACGCAGTATTTT.

The chain is built from TRBV29-1 and TRBJ2-3; D may be TRBD2 (7 bases). V was clipped by 3 bases and J by 6 bases, with 10 bases between them. Germline V gene data show CDR1 as SQVTM and CDR2 as ANQGSEA. The CDR3 consists of 12 residues. CDR3 amino acids: CSVEEGGDTQYF. CDR3 nucleotide sequence: TGCAGCGTTGAGGAGGGGGGGGATACGCAGTATTTT.

The chain couples TRBV11-1 to TRBJ2-3; D ambiguous. The V and J ends lost 5 bases and 4 bases respectively, with 10 bases between them. Germline assignment: CDR1 SGHAT and CDR2 FQDESV (reference sequence). This CDR3 region has 13 residues. The CDR3 loop reads CASSLKGADTQYF. CDR3 nucleotides: TGTGCCAGCAGCCTAAAGGGTGCAGATACGCAGTATTTT.

As DNA, the CDR3 is TGTGCCAGCAGCGTAGGCGCCCCAGATACGCAGTATTTT. This codes for CASSVGAPDTQYF. The V call is TRBV9, the J call TRBJ2-3, with no clear D. The CDR3 is made up of 13 amino acids. Germline CDR1 and CDR2: SGDLS and YYNGEE. V was trimmed by 0 bases and J by 4 bases, leaving 6 bases between them.

The rearrangement uses TRBV12-3 or TRBV12-4 and TRBJ2-7; TRBD2 is a possible D gene (7 bases). V lost 6 bases to trimming and J lost 6 bases, with 15 bases between them. The CDR3 length is 13 residues. The DNA for the CDR3 is TGTGCCAGCAGGCCGGAGGGGGGGGGCGAGCAGTACTTC. Encoded protein: CASRPEGGGEQYF.

This chain links TRBV20-1 with TRBJ2-5; TRBD2 aligns across 15 bases. Trimming took 1 base from V and 2 from J; bases not matched to a gene: 5. This CDR3 is 17 amino acids long. Germline loops: CDR1 DFQATT, CDR2 SNEGSKA (reference sequence). Here the CDR3 DNA reads TGCAGTGCTAGAGGGACTAGCGGGAGGGCCGTACAAGAGACCCAGTACTTC. This encodes CSARGTSGRAVQETQYF.

The rearrangement joins TRBV6-2 or TRBV6-3 to TRBJ2-5; possibly TRBD1 or TRBD2 for D (5 bases each). Germline values: CDR1 MNHEY, CDR2 SVGEGT. The CDR3 runs to 14 residues. The germline V and J ends were trimmed by 8 bases and 4 bases, with 17 bases remaining between them. CDR3 amino acids: CASAGGAVRETQYF. The CDR3, as DNA: TGTGCCAGCGCTGGGGGAGCGGTACGAGAGACCCAGTACTTC.

This clonotype appeared a single time. The J gene is TRBJ2-5, the V gene TRBV7-2; TRBD1 or TRBD2 may be the D gene (7 bases each). Deletions cut 5 bases from V and 5 bases from J, with 21 bases between. Germline V lookup: CDR1 SGHTA, CDR2 FQGNSA. This CDR3 comprises 16 residues. The CDR3 DNA reads as TGTGCCAGCAGCGCAGCTACAGGGGAGGGTTGGGAGACCCAGTACTTC. Translating it yields CASSAATGEGWETQYF.

The chain couples TRBV27 to TRBJ1-5; D call uncertain. The CDR3 totals 12 residues. With 1 base removed from V and 6 bases from J, the gap between germline ends came to 4 bases. Germline V lookup: CDR1 MNHEY, CDR2 SMNVEV (reference sequence). The CDR3 DNA follows: TGTGCCAGCAGTTTATGGGGTCAGCCCCAGCATTTT. It translates to CASSLWGQPQHF.

The gene calls are TRBV3-1 and TRBJ2-1; 7 nucleotides match TRBD2. The CDR3 spans 15 residues. Germline lookup yields CDR1 LGHDT and CDR2 YNNKEL (reference sequence). With V trimmed by 1 base and J by 7 bases, 7 bases remained unmatched. DNA for the CDR3: TGTGCCAGCAGCCAAGGTCCAGCGGGGAGGAATGAGCAGTTCTTC. Translating gives CASSQGPAGRNEQFF.

This clonotype showed up just once. The chain combines TRBV30 with TRBJ2-2; D is unclear. The CDR3 loop spans 14 amino acids. V was pared by 0 bases and J by 8 bases, with 13 bases between. Germline CDR1 GTSNPN, CDR2 SVGIG (reference sequence). The CDR3 spells CAWSVSSPGGELFF. The CDR3 region has the DNA TGTGCCTGGAGTGTCTCCAGCCCCGGGGGGGAGCTGTTTTTT.

The rearrangement links TRBV5-1 to TRBJ2-6; D ambiguous. Germline V lookup: CDR1 SGHRS, CDR2 YFSETQ. V lost 4 bases, J lost 0 bases, and 11 bases lay in between. CDR3 length: 16 amino acids. CDR3 nucleotide sequence: TGCGCCAGCAGCGGACCCACACGCTCTGGGGCCAACGTCCTGACTTTC. Its translation: CASSGPTRSGANVLTF.

The V gene is TRBV9, the J gene TRBJ2-5; D is possibly TRBD2 (6 bases). The V end was cut by 0 bases, the J end by 5 bases, with 14 bases between. Germline V gene lookup returns CDR1 SGDLS and CDR2 YYNGEE. This CDR3 comprises 15 residues. The CDR3 here is CASSVGLATTETQYF. CDR3 nucleotides: TGTGCCAGCAGCGTAGGCCTAGCGACGACGGAGACCCAGTACTTC.

The V call is TRBV6-5, the J call TRBJ2-7, with a weak D call TRBD2 (6 bases). Trimming cost V 0 bases and J 4 bases, with 16 bases left between them. The CDR3 extends over 16 amino acids. From germline, CDR1 is MNHEY and CDR2 SVGAGI. The CDR3 is CASSYSAGVATYEQYF. DNA for the CDR3: TGTGCCAGCAGTTACTCAGCGGGTGTGGCGACTTACGAGCAGTACTTC.

The V call is TRBV29-1, the J call TRBJ1-1, with 7 bases identical to TRBD1. CDR1 SQVTM and CDR2 ANQGSEA come from the germline V gene. V lost 4 bases to trimming and J lost 3 bases; unmatched junction nucleotides: 8. This CDR3 has 14 amino acids. CDR3 DNA: TGCAGCGTTGGCTCGTTTAGGGGGCACACTGAAGCTTTCTTT. This translates into CSVGSFRGHTEAFF. Based on the CDR3 plus reference TRBV29-1 and TRBJ1-1, the full variable domain is SAVISQKPSRDICQRGTSLTIQCQVDSQVTMMFWYRQQPGQSLTLIATANQGSEATYESGFVIDKFPISRPNLTFSTLTVSNMSPEDSSIYLCSVGSFRGHTEAFFGQGTRLTVV.

The rearrangement uses TRBV4-2 and TRBJ2-5; D is undetermined. With 1 base removed from V and 1 base from J, the gap between germline ends came to 7 bases. The CDR3 is made up of 14 amino acids. CDR1 is LGHNA and CDR2 is YNFKEQ in the germline V gene. CDR3: CASSQVPAQETQYF. For the CDR3, the DNA is TGTGCCAGCAGCCAAGTGCCAGCCCAAGAGACCCAGTACTTC.